This record covers a single T cell receptor beta chain. Its cognate antigen is unknown. This record comes from a study of T cell repertoires in cytomegalovirus infection. Study-level information: Indications of both CMV infection and matching HLA type were provided by public TCR beta signatures. Findings and limits, study-wide: There were carriers of CMV plus the relevant HLA, and cumulative public TCR beta family frequency identified them. In two of eight donors, the top clonotype was HLA-C-restricted CMV-specific.

The CDR3 is made up of 14 amino acids. Per germline, CDR1 MNHEY and CDR2 SVGEGT. The V end was cut by 4 bases, the J end by 6 bases, with 16 bases between. TCRdb re-analysed the reads in MiXCR, keeping a single row per CDR3 protein. This table holds 310,000 or so distinct CDR3 sequences, roughly 25% found once. The TCR originated in a human donor in good health (CMV status not recorded). Some clones in this sample may be carry-over from other donors' samples. The chain has TRBV6-2 or TRBV6-3 and TRBJ2-7; maybe TRBD2 (6 bases). The material sequenced was PBMCs. CDR3: CASSSGRFEPEQYF. CDR3 nucleotide sequence: TGTGCCAGCAGTTCCGGGAGATTTGAGCCCGAGCAGTACTTC.